The rows below give T cell receptor beta chains drawn from one sample of a study of control samples from healthy donors and cancer patients. Clones were sequenced by immunoSEQ multiplex PCR, and TCRdb holds only the in-frame ones, with some missing. The profile shows fewer than 500,000 clones, 80% to 95% of them singletons. The specimen sequenced was PBMCs. The origin of the receptors is a man in his forties with head and neck cancer. The CDR3 runs from the conserved cysteine through the conserved F or W. A D gene is named only where the DNA matches it firmly. The size entry is marked missing in some rows and otherwise reads once, few, many or a size class.

j_call | v_call | d_call | clone_size | cdr3_nt | cdr3_aa
TRBJ1-5 | TRBV5-6 | . | . | TGTGCCAGCAGCTCAGCCCGAACGGAGCCCCAGCATTTT | CASSSARTEPQHF
TRBJ2-7 | TRBV11-2 | TRBD1 | . | TGTGCCAGCATTTTCGGGACAGCCCTTGGCTACGAGCAGTACTTC | CASIFGTALGYEQYF
TRBJ1-1 | TRBV2 | TRBD1 | . | TGTGCCAGCAGTGAGGGGACAGGGCGAGAAGGGACTGAAGCTTTCTTT | CASSEGTGREGTEAFF
TRBJ1-4 | TRBV20-1 | . | few | TGCAGTGCTAGTAGGCGGGGCGAAAAACTGTTTTTT | CSASRRGEKLFF
TRBJ2-7 | TRBV29-1 | . | . | TGCAGCGTTGAAGGCAGGGCCTACGAGCAGTACTTC | CSVEGRAYEQYF
TRBJ1-5 | TRBV2 | . | few | TGTGCCAGCAGGGGGGAGACATCGGGTCAGCCCCAGCATTTT | CASRGETSGQPQHF
TRBJ1-6 | TRBV9 | . | many | TGTGCCAGCAGAAGACGGGCGGGTTCACCCCTCCACTTT | CASRRRAGSPLHF
TRBJ1-6 | TRBV11-2 | TRBD1 | few | TGTGCCGCTGGCGTCGGGACAGGGGATTTTAATTCACCCCTCCACTTT | CAAGVGTGDFNSPLHF
TRBJ2-1 | TRBV6-5 | . | . | TGTGCCAGCAGCCTAGCAGGGGAGCAGTTCTTC | CASSLAGEQFF
TRBJ1-1 | TRBV5-1 | TRBD1 | . | TGCGCCAGCAGCCTAATCCGGGACAGGGGAACTGAAGCTTTCTTT | CASSLIRDRGTEAFF
TRBJ2-2 | TRBV5-6 | . | few | TGTGCCAGCAGCTTGCCGGGTTTCGACACCGGGGAGCTGTTTTTT | CASSLPGFDTGELFF
TRBJ2-2 | TRBV5-5 | TRBD1 | . | TGTGCCAGCAGCATCGGACAGGGTGGCACCGGGGAGCTGTTTTTT | CASSIGQGGTGELFF
TRBJ2-3 | TRBV5-8 | . | . | TGTGCCAGCAGCTTGGCCGCAGGGGGGACCCAGAGCACAGATACGCAGTATTTT | CASSLAAGGTQSTDTQYF
TRBJ1-2 | TRBV19 | . | . | TGTGCCAGTAGTGTCCTTGGGGATGGCTACACCTTC | CASSVLGDGYTF
TRBJ1-6 | TRBV2 | TRBD1 | . | TGTGCCAGCAGTGTCACGACAGGGGCTGGTTCACCCCTCCACTTT | CASSVTTGAGSPLHF
TRBJ2-5 | TRBV7-2 | . | . | TGTGCCAGCAGCTACTCCGGGGGGCCTCAAGAGACCCAGTACTTC | CASSYSGGPQETQYF
TRBJ2-1 | TRBV3-1/TRBV3-2 | . | . | TGTGCCAGCAGCCCACAGACCAGAAACAATGAGCAGTTCTTC | CASSPQTRNNEQFF
TRBJ1-2 | TRBV4-1 | . | once | TGCGCCAGCAGCCAAGACAGTACTAACTATGGCTACACCTTC | CASSQDSTNYGYTF
TRBJ2-5 | TRBV5-1 | . | . | TGCGCCAGCAGCTTGGAGTTCGGCGAGACCCAGTACTTC | CASSLEFGETQYF
TRBJ2-3 | TRBV11-3 | TRBD1 | . | TGTGCCAGCAGCTTAGTCCCGGGACAGGGGGCCGCAGATACGCAGTATTTT | CASSLVPGQGAADTQYF
TRBJ2-7 | TRBV18 | TRBD1 | . | TGTGCCAGCTCCCCGGACAGGGGGCTGTACGAGCAGTACTTC | CASSPDRGLYEQYF
TRBJ2-1 | TRBV19 | . | . | TGTGCCAGTTCTATAATAGAAGTGGGCAGGAGCGACAATGAGCAGTTCTTC | CASSIIEVGRSDNEQFF
TRBJ2-5 | TRBV19 | . | . | TGTGCCAGTAGTATAAATAAGGAAGAGACCCAGTACTTC | CASSINKEETQYF
TRBJ2-7 | TRBV5-1 | TRBD1 | . | TGCGCCAGCAGCCAAGGACAGGGTTACTACGAGCAGTACTTC | CASSQGQGYYEQYF
TRBJ1-1 | TRBV18 | TRBD1 | . | TGTGCCAGCTCACCCCGGGACAGGGGGCAGGACACTGAAGCTTTCTTT | CASSPRDRGQDTEAFF
TRBJ2-7 | TRBV28 | . | . | TGTGCCAGCAGTATGCGATCGAGCTCCTACGAGCAGTACTTC | CASSMRSSSYEQYF
TRBJ2-7 | TRBV12-3/TRBV12-4 | . | once | TGTGCCAGCAGTTTATTACACGAGCAGTACTTC | CASSLLHEQYF
TRBJ1-3 | TRBV28 | TRBD1 | . | TGTGCCAGCAGTTTTTCTAGGACAGGCTCTGGAAACACCATATATTTT | CASSFSRTGSGNTIYF
TRBJ2-7 | TRBV21-1 | . | . | TGTGCCAGCAGCAAAGGGTCCGGCGGAGATGCCTACGAGCAGTACTTC | CASSKGSGGDAYEQYF
TRBJ2-1 | TRBV19 | TRBD2 | . | TGTGCCAGTAGTATGGCGGGGGCCTACAATGAGCAGTTCTTC | CASSMAGAYNEQFF
TRBJ2-2 | TRBV11-3 | . | once | TGTGCCAGCAGCTCGCGCGGACCCCTAGGCGGGGAGCTGTTTTTT | CASSSRGPLGGELFF
TRBJ2-3 | TRBV28 | TRBD1 | . | TGTGCCAGCCTCTCAGGGGGCCGGGGGCACACAGATACGCAGTATTTT | CASLSGGRGHTDTQYF
TRBJ2-5 | TRBV2 | TRBD2 | . | TGTGCCAGCAGTGAAGCGCGGGGGGGGACCCAGTACTTC | CASSEARGGTQYF
TRBJ1-1 | TRBV7-3 | . | . | TGTGCCAGCAGCTCCCGACATCCCCCGGAGGGAGCTTTCTTT | CASSSRHPPEGAFF
TRBJ2-1 | TRBV10-3 | TRBD1 | . | TGTGCCATCACTGCAGGACAGGGGTTGGATGAGCAGTTCTTC | CAITAGQGLDEQFF
TRBJ1-1 | TRBV28 | TRBD1 | . | TGTGCCAGCAGTTTAAAAGCAGGGGGCATGCCTGAAGCTTTCTTT | CASSLKAGGMPEAFF
TRBJ2-1 | TRBV7-9 | TRBD2 | . | TGTGCCAGCAGCGCGGGGACTAGCGGGGGGTCCAGGTCCTACAATGAGCAGTTCTTC | CASSAGTSGGSRSYNEQFF
TRBJ2-5 | TRBV30 | . | . | TGTGCCTGGAGACTCAGGGGTAGGGAGACCCAGTACTTC | CAWRLRGRETQYF
TRBJ2-4 | TRBV12-3/TRBV12-4 | . | . | TGTGCCAGCAGTCCGTCAGTGTACATTCAGTACTTC | CASSPSVYIQYF
TRBJ2-1 | TRBV30 | . | . | TGTGCCTGGATCATCGCGGTGAGCTCCTACAATGAGCAGTTCTTC | CAWIIAVSSYNEQFF
TRBJ1-5 | TRBV28 | TRBD1 | . | TGTGCCAGCAGTAACCACCGGGACAGGGCCGATCAGCCCCAGCATTTT | CASSNHRDRADQPQHF
TRBJ1-1 | TRBV3-1/TRBV3-2 | . | few | TGTGCCAGCAGCCATACTCACGAGGGCACTGAAGCTTTCTTT | CASSHTHEGTEAFF
TRBJ1-3 | TRBV6-5 | . | . | TGTGCCAGCACCGGGGGGGGTTATGGAAACACCATATATTTT | CASTGGGYGNTIYF
TRBJ1-2 | TRBV7-2 | . | . | TGTGCCAGCAAGGGGGAAGGGCAAGTGTTCGACTATGGCTACACCTTC | CASKGEGQVFDYGYTF
TRBJ1-1 | TRBV7-9 | TRBD1 | . | TGTGCCAGCAGCTTGCCTTTCGGGACAGGGAGGCCTGAAGCTTTCTTT | CASSLPFGTGRPEAFF
TRBJ2-3 | TRBV30 | TRBD2 | . | TGTGCCTGGAGTCCTAGACTAGCGGGGTTCACAGATACGCAGTATTTT | CAWSPRLAGFTDTQYF
TRBJ1-1 | TRBV12-3/TRBV12-4 | . | . | TGTGCCAGCAGTTTAGATAGGCTTACTGAAGCTTTCTTT | CASSLDRLTEAFF
TRBJ2-1 | TRBV29-1 | TRBD1 | . | TGCAGCGGGGACAGGGGGCTTCATGAGCAGTTCTTC | CSGDRGLHEQFF
TRBJ1-5 | TRBV19 | TRBD1 | . | TGTGCCAGTAGCTTGACAGGGGGGTCGAGGTTGGGCAATCAGCCCCAGCATTTT | CASSLTGGSRLGNQPQHF
TRBJ2-1 | TRBV5-1 | . | . | TGCGCCAGCAGCTTCGATCGCGGGACCGGTTACAATGAGCAGTTCTTC | CASSFDRGTGYNEQFF
TRBJ2-3 | TRBV7-6 | . | . | TGTGCCAGCAGCTTAGCGGTGGTTCTAGGCGACGATACGCAGTATTTT | CASSLAVVLGDDTQYF
TRBJ1-6 | TRBV9 | . | . | TGTGCCAGCAGTTCCGGGGATTCACCCCTCCACTTT | CASSSGDSPLHF
TRBJ1-2 | TRBV5-6 | TRBD1 | . | TGTGCCAGCAGCACCACAGGGGACCGTAACTATGGCTACACCTTC | CASSTTGDRNYGYTF
TRBJ1-1 | TRBV29-1 | TRBD1 | . | TGCAGCGCCGGGACAGGGGGGAACACTGAAGCTTTCTTT | CSAGTGGNTEAFF
TRBJ2-1 | TRBV6-1 | TRBD2 | once | TGTGCCAGCAGTGAACTGTTCGTAGCGGGAGGTGCTAATGAGCAGTTCTTC | CASSELFVAGGANEQFF